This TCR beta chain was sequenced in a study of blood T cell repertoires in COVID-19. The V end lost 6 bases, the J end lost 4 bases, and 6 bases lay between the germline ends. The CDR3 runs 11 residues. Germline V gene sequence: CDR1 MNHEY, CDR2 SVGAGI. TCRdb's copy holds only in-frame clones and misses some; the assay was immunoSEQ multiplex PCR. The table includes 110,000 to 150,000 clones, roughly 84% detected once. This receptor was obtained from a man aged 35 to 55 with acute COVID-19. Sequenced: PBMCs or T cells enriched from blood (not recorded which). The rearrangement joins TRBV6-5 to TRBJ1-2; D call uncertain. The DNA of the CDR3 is TGTGCCAGCAGGTTCAGCTATGGCTACACCTTC. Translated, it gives CASRFSYGYTF.